Listed below are T cell receptor beta chains from one sample, sequenced in a study of blood T cell repertoires in COVID-19. TCRdb keeps only in-frame clones here, not all; method: immunoSEQ multiplex PCR. The sample consists of a few hundred thousand clones, approximately 83% of them appearing once. Source material: peripheral blood. Receptors were obtained from a man aged 30 to 45 who had recovered from COVID-19. Each CDR3 is given with its conserved first and last residue. Each record gives: clone size, J gene, V gene, D gene, CDR3 protein, CDR3 DNA. A D gene is named only where the DNA matches it firmly. Rows may omit the clone size; those that give it use once, few, many or a size class.

size: .
J: TRBJ1-1
V: TRBV19
D: .
CDR3: CASSIDLQSAGKVNTEAFF
DNA: TGTGCCAGTAGTATAGACCTCCAGTCGGCAGGGAAGGTGAACACTGAAGCTTTCTTT

size: .
J: TRBJ1-1
V: TRBV2
D: .
CDR3: CASEREERSVNTEAFF
DNA: TGTGCCAGCGAGAGGGAGGAGAGGTCGGTGAACACTGAAGCTTTCTTT

size: .
J: TRBJ2-1
V: TRBV28
D: .
CDR3: CASSLYVMSNEQFF
DNA: TGTGCCAGCAGTTTATACGTAATGAGCAATGAGCAGTTCTTC

size: .
J: TRBJ1-2
V: TRBV23-1
D: .
CDR3: CASSQFRGMNTRYGYTF
DNA: TGCGCCAGCAGCCAATTTCGAGGGATGAATACGCGCTATGGCTACACCTTC

size: .
J: TRBJ1-2
V: TRBV6-2/TRBV6-3
D: .
CDR3: CASSYPMGSGYTF
DNA: TGTGCCAGCAGTTACCCGATGGGCTCTGGCTACACCTTC

size: .
J: TRBJ2-4
V: TRBV25-1
D: .
CDR3: CASSPTGQRGDIQYF
DNA: TGTGCCAGCAGCCCCACGGGACAACGAGGAGACATTCAGTACTTC

size: .
J: TRBJ1-2
V: TRBV5-4
D: .
CDR3: CASSLSGEGGYTF
DNA: TGTGCCAGCAGCTTATCGGGGGAGGGTGGCTACACCTTC

size: .
J: TRBJ1-2
V: TRBV5-5
D: .
CDR3: CASSLGFGDSGYTF
DNA: TGTGCCAGCAGCTTGGGTTTCGGGGACTCTGGCTACACCTTC

size: few
J: TRBJ2-7
V: TRBV12-3/TRBV12-4
D: TRBD1
CDR3: CASSIQGSYEQYF
DNA: TGTGCCAGCAGTATACAGGGGTCCTACGAGCAGTACTTC

size: .
J: TRBJ2-2
V: TRBV6-4
D: TRBD1
CDR3: CASSEETGGAPGELFF
DNA: TGTGCCAGCAGTGAAGAGACAGGGGGCGCCCCCGGGGAGCTGTTTTTT

size: .
J: TRBJ2-3
V: TRBV29-1
D: TRBD1
CDR3: CSVEGTEKRAADTQYF
DNA: TGCAGCGTTGAGGGGACAGAAAAAAGAGCGGCAGATACGCAGTATTTT

size: .
J: TRBJ2-5
V: TRBV7-3
D: .
CDR3: CASSLSRGTQETQYF
DNA: TGTGCCAGCAGCTTGTCCCGGGGGACCCAAGAGACCCAGTACTTC

size: once
J: TRBJ1-6
V: TRBV9
D: .
CDR3: CASSVDHRTYNSPLHF
DNA: TGTGCCAGCAGCGTAGATCACAGGACCTATAATTCACCCCTCCACTTT